This TCR beta chain stems from a study of regulatory T cells in long-lasting Graves disease. On the study more broadly: Graves' patients who were just diagnosed had used antithyroid drugs for under 3 months.

Researchers made TCR beta libraries by using iRepertoire HTBI primers and running Arm-PCR on CDR3 regions. Using its own MiXCR run on the multiplex PCR reads, TCRdb lists one record per CDR3 protein. The repertoire consists of about 540,000 distinct CDR3 sequences, with approximately 12% occurring once and the leading ten covering roughly 10%. This clonotype occurred many times. This CDR3 is built from 17 residues. Trimming at V came to 3 bases and at J to 5 bases, leaving 12 bases not matched to a gene. Per the germline V gene, CDR1 is MNHEY and CDR2 is SVGEGT. The time point is: newly diagnosed GD, antithyroid drugs for less than 3 months. With RNA extracted from PBMCs as input, the TCR library was made. This sample was also put to use in a study of T cells in Graves' hyperthyroidism and ophthalmopathy. This second study says: Most expanded thyroid clonotypes above 0.001 also appeared in blood. The model foresaw ophthalmopathy a median about 6.1 months prior to onset.

The starting material was peripheral blood mononuclear cells (PBMCs), obtained at new diagnosis, from a patient treated with antithyroid drugs. J is TRBJ2-2 and V is TRBV6-2 or TRBV6-3; 7 positions match TRBD2. The sequence was collected from a man aged 25 to 40 with Graves disease. The CDR3 region is CASSYSLGGRRTGELFF. The CDR3 DNA reads as TGTGCCAGCAGTTATTCCCTGGGGGGGAGAAGAACCGGGGAGCTGTTTTTT.